Below, 18 T cell receptor beta chains from the same sample are listed, as sequenced in a study of blood T cell repertoires in COVID-19. Here immunoSEQ multiplex PCR was the method, and the copy in TCRdb shows in-frame clones only, minus some. The table lists some 250,000 clones, almost 85% of them singletons. What was sequenced was PBMCs or T cells enriched from blood (not recorded which). The receptors come from a man aged 35-49 years who had recovered from COVID-19.

The V gene is TRBV5-1, the J gene TRBJ1-1, with 7 bases lining up with TRBD1. This CDR3 is built from 18 residues. V was clipped by 1 base and J by 2 bases; unmatched bases: 14. Per germline, CDR1 SGHRS and CDR2 YFSETQ. CDR3: CASSLQIQGRYLNTEAFF. CDR3 DNA: TGCGCCAGCAGCTTGCAGATACAGGGGCGATACCTTAACACTGAAGCTTTCTTT.

The chain joins TRBV6-6 to TRBJ2-1, with D perhaps matching TRBD2 (6 bases). Germline-derived CDR1 and CDR2 are MNHNY and SVGAGI (reference sequence). This CDR3 region has 15 residues. The ends were cut back, 1 base at V and 6 bases at J, with 13 bases in the middle. The CDR3 bases are TGTGCCAGCAGTTACTTCGGGAGTTACGGCAATGAGCAGTTCTTC. Protein: CASSYFGSYGNEQFF.

CDR3 DNA sequence: TGCGCCAGCAGTGGACCGGGAGTATCCTACGAGCAGTACTTC. Its translation: CASSGPGVSYEQYF. This chain links TRBV10-1 with TRBJ2-7; possible D gene TRBD2, 6 bases. Trimming took 4 bases from V and 1 from J, leaving 11 bases between them. This CDR3 has 14 residues. In germline, CDR1 is WNHNN, CDR2 SYGVQD (reference sequence).

The rearrangement uses TRBV7-9 and TRBJ2-2; TRBD2 might be the D (6 bases). The CDR3 extends over 16 amino acids. Germline CDR1 SEHNR, CDR2 FQNEAQ (reference sequence). V was pared by 6 bases and J by 1 base, with 15 bases between. The CDR3 protein is CASSPSAAGNTGELFF. The CDR3 coding sequence is TGTGCCAGCAGTCCGTCGGCAGCGGGGAACACCGGGGAGCTGTTTTTT.

The rearrangement links TRBV9 to TRBJ2-1, with D perhaps matching TRBD2 (8 bases). The germline gives CDR1 SGDLS, CDR2 YYNGEE. The CDR3 runs to 15 residues. Trimming removed 0 bases at V and 10 bases at J, with 17 bases between. This chain's CDR3 is CASSVVLAGQSEQFF. In nucleotides, the CDR3 is TGTGCCAGCAGCGTAGTATTAGCGGGACAGAGCGAGCAGTTCTTC.

CDR3 region: CASSLQGLASEQYF. CDR3 sequence (DNA): TGTGCCAGCTCCCTCCAGGGACTAGCCAGCGAGCAGTACTTC. This chain uses TRBV5-4 with TRBJ2-7, with 9 bases that match TRBD2. Germline V gene lookup returns CDR1 SGHNT and CDR2 YYREEE (reference sequence). Unmatched junction bases numbered 11, after V lost 7 bases and J lost 6 bases. CDR3 length equals 14 residues.

The chain recombines TRBV14 with TRBJ1-1, with a tentative D call TRBD1 (6 bases). From germline, CDR1 is SGHDN and CDR2 FVKESK. This CDR3 region has 16 residues. Trimming stripped 0 bases from V and 1 base from J, with 12 bases between. The CDR3 loop reads CASSQDWGQPNTEAFF. In DNA form, the CDR3 reads TGTGCCAGCAGCCAAGATTGGGGGCAGCCGAACACTGAAGCTTTCTTT. The full variable domain, completed using reference TRBV14 and TRBJ1-1, is EAGVTQFPSHSVIEKGQTVTLRCDPISGHDNLYWYRRVMGKEIKFLLHFVKESKQDESGMPNNRFLAERTGGTYSTLKVQPAELEDSGVYFCASSQDWGQPNTEAFFGQGTRLTVV.

V usage is TRBV7-6 and J usage is TRBJ2-7, with TRBD2 matching over 13 bases. CDR3 length: 13 residues. V was pared by 5 bases and J by 12 bases, with 7 bases of the junction left unmatched. The germline gives CDR1 SGHVS, CDR2 FNYEAQ. As DNA, the CDR3 is TGTGCCAGCAGCCAACGGACTAGCGGGGGACTGTACTTC. This codes for CASSQRTSGGLYF.

This clone was found a few times. This chain joins TRBV7-9 and TRBJ1-4; D is unresolved. Trimming shortened V by 3 bases and J by 2 bases, and 7 bases separated the two germline ends. This CDR3 is 14 amino acids long. The germline V gene encodes CDR1 SEHNR and CDR2 FQNEAQ (reference sequence). CDR3 loop: CASSFRPTNEKLFF. The CDR3 nucleotides are TGTGCCAGCAGCTTCAGGCCCACTAATGAAAAACTGTTTTTT. Supplemented by reference TRBV7-9 and TRBJ1-4, the full variable domain reads DTGVSQNPRHKITKRGQNVTFRCDPISEHNRLYWYRQTLGQGPEFLTYFQNEAQLEKSRLLSDRFSAERPKGSFSTLEIQRTEQGDSAMYLCASSFRPTNEKLFFGSGTQLSVL.

This sequence joins TRBV15 and TRBJ1-1; D is unresolved. V lost 3 bases, J lost 4 bases, and 9 bases lay in between. The germline V gene encodes CDR1 LNHNV and CDR2 YYDKDF (reference sequence). CDR3 length: 13 residues. The CDR3 nucleotides read TGTGCCACCAGCAGGGTCAGGTCCACTGAAGCTTTCTTT. Protein sequence: CATSRVRSTEAFF. The full variable domain, its missing parts supplied by reference TRBV15 and TRBJ1-1, is DAMVIQNPRYQVTQFGKPVTLSCSQTLNHNVMYWYQQKSSQAPKLLFHYYDKDFNNEADTPDNFQSRRPNTSFCFLDIRSPGLGDTAMYLCATSRVRSTEAFFGQGTRLTVV.

In this sample, this clone turned up a few times. The chain combines TRBV21-1 with TRBJ1-1. TRBV21-1 is designated a pseudogene. The CDR3 runs 15 residues. The DNA of the CDR3 is TGTGCCAGCAGCAAAGGGGCAGGAGGGGACACTGAAGCTTTCTTT. Protein product: CASSKGAGGDTEAFF.

The J gene is TRBJ2-1, the V gene TRBV11-3; D possibly corresponds to TRBD1 (7 bases). Trimming shortened V by 4 bases and J by 4 bases, and 17 bases separated the two germline ends. The CDR3 length is 16 residues. Germline V gene lookup returns CDR1 SGHNT and CDR2 YENEEA. CDR3 sequence: CASSSGGTGEYNEQFF. In nucleotides, the CDR3 is TGTGCCAGCAGCTCCGGGGGAACAGGGGAATACAATGAGCAGTTCTTC.

This clone was detected only a few times. The chain joins TRBV6-4 to TRBJ2-3; TRBD2 matches at 10 bases. This CDR3 spans 15 amino acids. CDR1 is MRHNA, CDR2 SNTAGT, per germline. With V trimmed by 5 bases and J by 1 base, 3 bases remained unmatched. The CDR3 DNA sequence: TGTGCCAGCAGTTCCGGGACTAGCGGCACAGATACGCAGTATTTT. Translating it yields CASSSGTSGTDTQYF.

V gene TRBV7-3 combines with J gene TRBJ1-2; 8 nucleotides align to TRBD1. Trimming cost V 3 bases and J 4 bases; bases outside gene matches: 1. The CDR3 spans 13 residues. Germline assignment: CDR1 SGHTA and CDR2 FQGTGA. The DNA for the CDR3 is TGTGCCAGCAGCTTGGACAGGGCCTATGGCTACACCTTC. Translating gives CASSLDRAYGYTF.

V usage is TRBV7-8 and J usage is TRBJ2-7; perhaps TRBD1 as D (6 bases). This CDR3 is 14 amino acids long. CDR1 SGHVS and CDR2 FQNEAQ come from the germline V gene. The V end was cut by 5 bases, the J end by 0 bases, with 11 bases between. The CDR3 region has the DNA TGTGCCAGCAGCATGGACAGAAGCTCCTACGAGCAGTACTTC. This gives the protein CASSMDRSSYEQYF.

The gene calls are TRBV5-1 and TRBJ1-1, with 8 positions matching TRBD1. This CDR3 is 14 amino acids long. In germline, CDR1 is SGHRS, CDR2 YFSETQ. With V trimmed by 3 bases and J by 5 bases, 6 bases remained unmatched. CDR3 amino acids: CASSWDRPGTEAFF. The CDR3 DNA is TGCGCCAGCAGCTGGGACAGGCCAGGGACTGAAGCTTTCTTT. Together with reference TRBV5-1 and TRBJ1-1, the CDR3 gives the full variable domain: KAGVTQTPRYLIKTRGQQVTLSCSPISGHRSVSWYQQTPGQGLQFLFEYFSETQRNKGNFPGRFSGRQFSNSRSEMNVSTLELGDSALYLCASSWDRPGTEAFFGQGTRLTVV.

The V and J genes are TRBV7-2 and TRBJ2-1, with 11 bases that match TRBD2. The CDR3 is 15 residues long. CDR1 is SGHTA and CDR2 is FQGNSA in the germline V gene. Losses at the gene ends were 3 bases for V and 6 bases for J; bases not matched to a gene: 4. CDR3 DNA sequence: TGTGCCAGCAGCTTCCCGGGACTAGCGGCCAATGAGCAGTTCTTC. It encodes CASSFPGLAANEQFF. The whole variable domain, remainder taken from reference TRBV7-2 and TRBJ2-1, is GAGVSQSPSNKVTEKGKDVELRCDPISGHTALYWYRQSLGQGLEFLIYFQGNSAPDKSGLPSDRFSAERTGGSVSTLTIQRTQQEDSAVYLCASSFPGLAANEQFFGPGTRLTVL.

V and J are TRBV6-5 and TRBJ1-3, with D perhaps TRBD1 (6 bases). Trimming shortened V by 5 bases and J by 0 bases, and 11 bases separated the two germline ends. This CDR3 region has 15 residues. Germline-derived CDR1 and CDR2 are MNHEY and SVGAGI. The CDR3 is CASSQRDNSGNTIYF. As DNA, the CDR3 is TGTGCCAGCAGTCAAAGGGACAACTCTGGAAACACCATATATTTT.